These T cell receptor beta chains were read from a single sample in a study of CD8 T cells in ankylosing spondylitis. TCRdb called the 5' RACE reads again in MiXCR, with one record for every CDR3 protein. The data show roughly 140,000 distinct CDR3 sequences, with around 42% seen just once and approximately 16% held by the top ten. The sequencing input was synovial fluid, either unsorted or a sorted T cell fraction (not recorded which). The origin of the receptors is a male donor with ankylosing spondylitis. CDR3s include the opening cysteine and the closing phenylalanine or tryptophan. The order of the fields is J gene, D gene, V gene, clone size, CDR3 protein, CDR3 DNA. D genes are given only for firm matches. Expanded clones get a size class; other rows say once, few or many, or leave the size out.

J gene: TRBJ2-2; D gene: .; V gene: TRBV15; clone size: .; CDR3 protein: CATSPGRWQYTGELFF; CDR3 DNA: TGTGCCACCAGCCCCGGAAGGTGGCAATACACCGGGGAGCTGTTTTTT
J gene: TRBJ2-2; D gene: TRBD1; V gene: TRBV2; clone size: few; CDR3 protein: CASSDLDRLGNTGELFF; CDR3 DNA: TGTGCCAGCAGCGACCTGGACAGGCTCGGGAACACCGGGGAGCTGTTTTTT
J gene: TRBJ2-5; D gene: .; V gene: TRBV12-3/TRBV12-4; clone size: few; CDR3 protein: CASSRGETQYF; CDR3 DNA: TGTGCCAGCAGCCGAGGGGAGACCCAGTACTTC
J gene: TRBJ2-3; D gene: TRBD2; V gene: TRBV5-4; clone size: .; CDR3 protein: CASSGRLAGWGDTQYF; CDR3 DNA: TGTGCCAGCAGCGGTAGACTAGCGGGATGGGGAGATACGCAGTATTTT
J gene: TRBJ2-7; D gene: .; V gene: TRBV28; clone size: few; CDR3 protein: CASSWPFRSGEQYF; CDR3 DNA: TGTGCCAGCAGCTGGCCTTTTAGGTCGGGGGAGCAGTACTTC
J gene: TRBJ2-3; D gene: .; V gene: TRBV12-3/TRBV12-4; clone size: .; CDR3 protein: CASSQGSVTQYF; CDR3 DNA: TGTGCCAGCAGCCAGGGTTCAGTTACGCAGTATTTT
J gene: TRBJ1-5; D gene: .; V gene: TRBV5-5; clone size: .; CDR3 protein: CASSRDGDTGQPQHF; CDR3 DNA: TGTGCCAGCAGCCGGGACGGGGATACAGGGCAGCCCCAGCATTTT
J gene: TRBJ2-7; D gene: TRBD1; V gene: TRBV25-1; clone size: few; CDR3 protein: CASSEKGRRQGGYEQYF; CDR3 DNA: TGTGCCAGCAGTGAAAAGGGCCGGAGACAGGGGGGCTACGAGCAGTACTTC
J gene: TRBJ2-2; D gene: TRBD2; V gene: TRBV7-2; clone size: .; CDR3 protein: CASSLARWSTSAPNTGELFF; CDR3 DNA: TGTGCCAGCAGCTTAGCGCGTTGGTCGACTAGCGCTCCGAACACCGGGGAGCTGTTTTTT
J gene: TRBJ1-6; D gene: .; V gene: TRBV21-1; clone size: .; CDR3 protein: CASSNVGGPSESYNSPLHF; CDR3 DNA: TGTGCCAGCAGCAATGTAGGGGGGCCATCCGAGTCCTATAATTCACCCCTCCACTTT
J gene: TRBJ2-5; D gene: .; V gene: TRBV6-2/TRBV6-3; clone size: few; CDR3 protein: CASRELGRETQYF; CDR3 DNA: TGTGCCAGCAGAGAACTAGGGAGGGAGACCCAGTACTTC
J gene: TRBJ1-1; D gene: .; V gene: TRBV3-1; clone size: .; CDR3 protein: CASSHPWAPCTEAFF; CDR3 DNA: TGTGCCAGCAGCCATCCCTGGGCCCCGTGCACTGAAGCTTTCTTT
J gene: TRBJ2-1; D gene: .; V gene: TRBV12-3/TRBV12-4; clone size: .; CDR3 protein: CASSLSAGNSYNEQFF; CDR3 DNA: TGTGCCAGCAGTTTAAGTGCCGGGAACTCCTACAATGAGCAGTTCTTC
J gene: TRBJ2-7; D gene: TRBD1; V gene: TRBV29-1; clone size: .; CDR3 protein: CSVRDRAEQYF; CDR3 DNA: TGCAGCGTCCGGGACAGGGCGGAGCAGTACTTC
J gene: TRBJ2-2; D gene: .; V gene: TRBV7-9; clone size: .; CDR3 protein: CASSPESIVLAGELFF; CDR3 DNA: TGTGCCAGCAGCCCCGAGAGCATCGTCTTAGCCGGGGAGCTGTTTTTT
J gene: TRBJ1-6; D gene: .; V gene: TRBV20-1; clone size: .; CDR3 protein: CSARVSVRNSPLHF; CDR3 DNA: TGCAGTGCTAGAGTATCAGTCCGTAATTCACCCCTCCACTTT
J gene: TRBJ1-6; D gene: .; V gene: TRBV20-1; clone size: .; CDR3 protein: CSARDVGQAYSPLHF; CDR3 DNA: TGCAGTGCTAGAGACGTGGGGCAAGCTTACTCACCCCTCCACTTT
J gene: TRBJ2-1; D gene: .; V gene: TRBV20-1; clone size: many; CDR3 protein: CSAPQGGYNEQFF; CDR3 DNA: TGCAGTGCTCCACAGGGGGGGTACAATGAGCAGTTCTTC
J gene: TRBJ2-6; D gene: .; V gene: TRBV4-2; clone size: medium-sized; CDR3 protein: CASSQDQNSGANVLTF; CDR3 DNA: TGTGCCAGCAGCCAAGATCAGAACTCTGGGGCCAACGTCCTGACTTTC
J gene: TRBJ1-4; D gene: .; V gene: TRBV29-1; clone size: .; CDR3 protein: CSVEGIANEKLFF; CDR3 DNA: TGCAGCGTTGAGGGGATCGCTAATGAAAAACTGTTTTTT
J gene: TRBJ2-7; D gene: TRBD2; V gene: TRBV15; clone size: .; CDR3 protein: CATSRDRPSGTYEQYF; CDR3 DNA: TGTGCCACCAGCAGAGATCGGCCTAGCGGGACCTACGAGCAGTACTTC
J gene: TRBJ2-7; D gene: TRBD1; V gene: TRBV9; clone size: .; CDR3 protein: CASSGGTGKGAYEQYF; CDR3 DNA: TGTGCCAGCAGCGGCGGGACAGGGAAGGGAGCCTACGAGCAGTACTTC
J gene: TRBJ2-7; D gene: .; V gene: TRBV20-1; clone size: few; CDR3 protein: CSARDLRGRSYEQYF; CDR3 DNA: TGCAGTGCTAGAGATCTACGAGGGAGGTCCTACGAGCAGTACTTC
J gene: TRBJ2-3; D gene: .; V gene: TRBV2; clone size: few; CDR3 protein: CASSPPAERTDTQYF; CDR3 DNA: TGTGCCAGCAGTCCCCCTGCGGAGCGCACAGATACGCAGTATTTT
J gene: TRBJ2-4; D gene: .; V gene: TRBV12-3/TRBV12-4; clone size: few; CDR3 protein: CASTPDLASWGNIQYF; CDR3 DNA: TGTGCCAGCACCCCTGATTTAGCCTCCTGGGGGAACATTCAGTACTTC
J gene: TRBJ2-3; D gene: TRBD2; V gene: TRBV7-2; clone size: .; CDR3 protein: CASSSLGDYTQYF; CDR3 DNA: TGTGCCAGCAGCTCCCTTGGGGACTACACGCAGTATTTT
J gene: TRBJ1-6; D gene: TRBD1; V gene: TRBV7-7; clone size: .; CDR3 protein: CASRQGQGYSPLHF; CDR3 DNA: TGTGCTAGCAGGCAGGGACAGGGCTATTCACCCCTCCACTTT
J gene: TRBJ1-1; D gene: TRBD1; V gene: TRBV7-8; clone size: few; CDR3 protein: CASSVDRVLSLDTEAFF; CDR3 DNA: TGTGCCAGCAGCGTTGACAGGGTACTTTCCTTGGACACTGAAGCTTTCTTT
J gene: TRBJ1-1; D gene: .; V gene: TRBV27; clone size: many; CDR3 protein: CASSFAAPNTEAFF; CDR3 DNA: TGTGCCAGCAGTTTTGCTGCACCGAACACTGAAGCTTTCTTT
J gene: TRBJ2-7; D gene: TRBD1; V gene: TRBV5-1; clone size: medium-sized; CDR3 protein: CASSLGQGPNEQYF; CDR3 DNA: TGCGCCAGCAGCTTGGGACAGGGACCGAACGAGCAGTACTTC
J gene: TRBJ1-2; D gene: .; V gene: TRBV12-3/TRBV12-4; clone size: .; CDR3 protein: CASSWESLYGYTF; CDR3 DNA: TGTGCCAGCAGTTGGGAGTCACTCTATGGCTACACCTTC
J gene: TRBJ2-7; D gene: .; V gene: TRBV12-3/TRBV12-4; clone size: many; CDR3 protein: CASSFGNSYEQYF; CDR3 DNA: TGTGCCAGCAGTTTCGGCAACTCCTACGAGCAGTACTTC
J gene: TRBJ2-7; D gene: TRBD2; V gene: TRBV20-1; clone size: .; CDR3 protein: CSAVRLAEPTYEQYF; CDR3 DNA: TGCAGTGCTGTCCGACTAGCGGAACCTACTTACGAGCAGTACTTC
J gene: TRBJ1-1; D gene: TRBD1; V gene: TRBV30; clone size: .; CDR3 protein: CAWSPGQGSVEAFF; CDR3 DNA: TGTGCCTGGAGTCCGGGACAGGGATCGGTGGAAGCTTTCTTT
J gene: TRBJ2-3; D gene: .; V gene: TRBV5-1; clone size: .; CDR3 protein: CASSLPGSSTDTQYF; CDR3 DNA: TGCGCCAGCAGCTTACCTGGATCTAGCACAGATACGCAGTATTTT
J gene: TRBJ1-3; D gene: .; V gene: TRBV11-1; clone size: .; CDR3 protein: CASSLEAWGLFPGNTIYF; CDR3 DNA: TGTGCCAGCAGCTTAGAGGCCTGGGGTCTATTTCCTGGAAACACCATATATTTT
J gene: TRBJ1-1; D gene: .; V gene: TRBV7-3; clone size: .; CDR3 protein: CASSLIGPLMAEAFF; CDR3 DNA: TGTGCCAGCAGCTTAATCGGCCCGTTGATGGCTGAAGCTTTCTTT
J gene: TRBJ2-4; D gene: .; V gene: TRBV6-2/TRBV6-3; clone size: .; CDR3 protein: CASRRSGAKNIQYF; CDR3 DNA: TGTGCCAGCCGGAGATCCGGGGCCAAAAACATTCAGTACTTC
J gene: TRBJ2-3; D gene: .; V gene: TRBV7-2; clone size: few; CDR3 protein: CASSFTPADTQYF; CDR3 DNA: TGTGCCAGCAGCTTCACACCAGCAGATACGCAGTATTTT
J gene: TRBJ2-7; D gene: .; V gene: TRBV19; clone size: .; CDR3 protein: CASSPGRTEFEQYF; CDR3 DNA: TGTGCCAGTAGCCCGGGACGAACGGAATTCGAGCAGTACTTC
J gene: TRBJ1-6; D gene: .; V gene: TRBV20-1; clone size: few; CDR3 protein: CSASRDSPLHF; CDR3 DNA: TGCAGTGCTAGCCGAGACTCACCCCTCCACTTT
J gene: TRBJ1-1; D gene: .; V gene: TRBV21-1; clone size: .; CDR3 protein: CARTPPGQLMNTEAFF; CDR3 DNA: TGTGCCAGAACTCCTCCGGGACAGCTTATGAACACTGAAGCTTTCTTT
J gene: TRBJ1-1; D gene: .; V gene: TRBV30; clone size: .; CDR3 protein: CAWSVGGWSEAFF; CDR3 DNA: TGTGCCTGGAGTGTAGGAGGCTGGTCTGAAGCTTTCTTT
J gene: TRBJ1-4; D gene: TRBD1; V gene: TRBV7-9; clone size: .; CDR3 protein: CASSGTGGISTNEKLFF; CDR3 DNA: TGTGCCAGCAGCGGGACAGGGGGTATTTCAACTAATGAAAAACTGTTTTTT
J gene: TRBJ2-7; D gene: .; V gene: TRBV3-1; clone size: .; CDR3 protein: CASSQFLNLNGEQYF; CDR3 DNA: TGTGCCAGCAGCCAGTTTCTAAACTTGAATGGCGAGCAGTACTTC
J gene: TRBJ2-2; D gene: .; V gene: TRBV12-3/TRBV12-4; clone size: .; CDR3 protein: CASTSVLKNTGELFF; CDR3 DNA: TGTGCCAGCACCTCGGTCCTAAAGAACACCGGGGAGCTGTTTTTT
J gene: TRBJ2-7; D gene: TRBD1; V gene: TRBV2; clone size: .; CDR3 protein: CASSEPRQGYEQYF; CDR3 DNA: TGTGCCAGCAGTGAACCCCGACAGGGCTACGAGCAGTACTTC